The 28 T cell receptor beta chains below all came from one sample that was sequenced in a study of CD8+ T cells in alopecia areata. Extraction of RNA preceded its reverse transcription into cDNA, which served as the sequencing template. Repertoires were generated with immunoSEQ multiplex PCR, while TCRdb's copy carries only in-frame clones and drops some. Of hundreds of thousands of clones in the sample, 55% to 75% were seen once. The sample's treatment: oral pan-JAK inhibitor, 5-10 mg twice daily. Sequencing was performed on CD4+ T cells sorted from blood, taken at week 24, from a patient treated with tofacitinib. The receptors were gathered from a human donor with alopecia areata.

The V gene is TRBV11-1, the J gene TRBJ2-3; 10 nucleotides align to TRBD2. V gave up 2 bases and J gave up 2 bases; unmatched junction bases: 10. Germline CDR1 is SGHAT and CDR2 is FQDESV (reference sequence). The CDR3 totals 18 residues. The CDR3 DNA reads TGTGCCAGCAGCTTATCGATTCTAGCGGGGGCCTCCACAGATACGCAGTATTTT. Its translation: CASSLSILAGASTDTQYF. The variable domain in full, completed from reference TRBV11-1 and TRBJ2-3, reads EAEVAQSPRYKITEKSQAVAFWCDPISGHATLYWYRQILGQGPELLVQFQDESVVDDSQLPKDRFSAERLKGVDSTLKIQPAELGDSAMYLCASSLSILAGASTDTQYFGPGTRLTVL.

This clone was seen only a few times. This chain links TRBV30 with TRBJ1-1; D gene ambiguous. Germline V gene lookup returns CDR1 GTSNPN and CDR2 SVGIG (reference sequence). Trimming shortened V by 2 bases and J by 6 bases, and 13 bases separated the two germline ends. This CDR3 region has 13 residues. CDR3 amino acids: CAWSRQAAAEAFF. CDR3 nucleotides: TGTGCCTGGAGTCGCCAAGCGGCAGCTGAAGCTTTCTTT.

The rearrangement uses TRBV7-9 and TRBJ2-1; D may correspond to TRBD1 or TRBD2 (6 bases each). V lost 7 bases and J lost 1, with 14 bases in between. The germline CDR1 and CDR2 sequences are SEHNR and FQNEAQ (reference sequence). The CDR3 loop spans 15 amino acids. The CDR3 loop reads CASTQTGRSYNEQFF. The DNA of the CDR3 is TGTGCCAGCACCCAAACAGGGAGGTCCTACAATGAGCAGTTCTTC.

The chain joins TRBV6-1 to TRBJ2-7; D ambiguous. V dropped 2 bases and J dropped 7 bases, with 12 bases sitting between them. The V gene's germline CDR1 is MNHNS and CDR2 SASEGT. This CDR3 has 13 amino acids. The DNA for the CDR3 is TGTGCCAGCAGTGAACGCTCACCGCGGGAGCAGTACTTC. Translated: CASSERSPREQYF.

The rearrangement uses TRBV30 and TRBJ2-7; D is uncertain. Trimming left V 5 bases short and J 3 bases short, with 23 bases between. CDR1 GTSNPN and CDR2 SVGIG come from the germline V gene (reference sequence). This CDR3 spans 16 amino acids. The CDR3 nucleotides read TGTGCCTGGGACCTCGGTGGCGTCGGATTAGACTACGAGCAGTACTTC. As protein: CAWDLGGVGLDYEQYF.

The gene calls are TRBV15 and TRBJ2-3; D is possibly TRBD2 (7 bases). This CDR3 is 13 amino acids long. V dropped 3 bases and J dropped 4 bases, with 8 bases sitting between them. Germline V gives CDR1 LNHNV, CDR2 YYDKDF (reference sequence). The CDR3 nucleotides read TGTGCCACCAGCAGGCGGGGGCCAGATACGCAGTATTTT. Protein product: CATSRRGPDTQYF.

The rearrangement joins TRBV15 to TRBJ2-5, with TRBD2 matching over 9 bases. CDR3 size: 16 residues. CDR1 is LNHNV and CDR2 is YYDKDF in the germline V gene (reference sequence). After removal of 5 bases from V and 4 bases from J, the junction contained 11 bases not matched to a gene. The CDR3 DNA reads TGTGCCACCAGCTTCCTTAGCGGGGGTGGTCCAGAGACCCAGTACTTC. Amino acid sequence: CATSFLSGGGPETQYF.

This clone has more than one count but fewer than ten. Additional DNA sequences in this sample encode the identical CDR3. CDR3: CASSYREKLFF. CDR3 coding DNA: TGTGCCAGCAGTTACAGGGAAAAACTGTTTTTT. J is TRBJ1-4 and V is TRBV6-6; D uncertain. The CDR3 consists of 11 residues. The V end lost 2 bases, the J end lost 8 bases, and 3 bases lay between the germline ends. Germline V gene lookup returns CDR1 MNHNY and CDR2 SVGAGI (reference sequence).

About this clone: Relative to the germline gene, one junction end is altered; a read error may explain this. The genes are TRBV7-9 and TRBJ2-3, with TRBD2 matching over 12 bases. Germline CDR1 and CDR2: SEHNR and FQNEAQ (reference sequence). This CDR3 contains 15 residues. CDR3 DNA: TGTGCCAGCAGCCTAGCGGGGGGGTTCACAGATACGCAGTATTTT. This translates into CASSLAGGFTDTQYF.

This clone was found once. The chain joins TRBV30 to TRBJ1-5, with D possibly TRBD1 on 6 matching bases. The CDR3 sequence is 15 residues long. Trimming took 2 bases from V and 2 from J, leaving 13 bases between them. Looked up from germline, CDR1 is GTSNPN and CDR2 is SVGIG (reference sequence). DNA for the CDR3: TGTGCCTGGAGTCAGGACAGATACGGCAATCAGCCCCAGCATTTT. Translation: CAWSQDRYGNQPQHF. The full variable domain, completed using reference TRBV30 and TRBJ1-5, is SQTIHQWPATLVQPVGSPLSLECTVEGTSNPNLYWYRQAAGRGLQLLFYSVGIGQISSEVPQNLSASRPQDRQFILSSKKLLLSDSGFYLCAWSQDRYGNQPQHFGDGTRLSIL.

The chain employs TRBV30 and TRBJ1-1, with 7 bases fitting TRBD1. Germline loops: CDR1 GTSNPN, CDR2 SVGIG (reference sequence). The ends lost 3 bases at V and 0 bases at J; junction bases unmatched: 1. The CDR3 covers 13 residues. The CDR3 protein is CAWRDRVNTEAFF. The CDR3 region has the DNA TGTGCCTGGAGAGACAGGGTGAACACTGAAGCTTTCTTT.

The rearrangement uses TRBV18 and TRBJ2-2; D call uncertain. The germline CDR1 and CDR2 sequences are KGHSH and LQKENI. Deletions cut 10 bases from V and 0 bases from J, with 12 bases between. The CDR3 is 14 residues long. CDR3 bases: TGTGCCACCTCGTCTCAGTCGAACACCGGGGAGCTGTTTTTT. Its protein is CATSSQSNTGELFF.

The chain couples TRBV30 to TRBJ1-3, with D maybe TRBD1 (5 bases). The CDR3 consists of 13 residues. The germline gives CDR1 GTSNPN, CDR2 SVGIG (reference sequence). Trimming stripped 0 bases from V and 7 bases from J, with 10 bases between. The CDR3 protein is CAWSVRGPNTIYF. The CDR3 DNA is TGTGCCTGGAGTGTACGGGGACCCAACACCATATATTTT.

The chain joins TRBV5-6 to TRBJ1-1, with D uncertain. The CDR3 extends over 12 amino acids. V lost 2 bases and J lost 4, with 6 bases in between. CDR1 is SGHDT, CDR2 YYEEEE, per germline. The DNA for the CDR3 is TGTGCCAGCAGCTTCGGAGGCACTGAAGCTTTCTTT. Its translation is CASSFGGTEAFF.

V usage is TRBV4-2 and J usage is TRBJ2-7, with 8 bases lining up with TRBD1. Trimming took 10 bases from V and 3 from J; bases not matched to a gene: 5. The CDR3 runs to 12 residues. Germline-derived CDR1 and CDR2 are LGHNA and YNFKEQ. As DNA, the CDR3 is TGTGCCACCGGGACAGGAGGCTACGAGCAGTACTTC. Residues: CATGTGGYEQYF.

This clone was seen more than once but under ten times. The V call is TRBV19, the J call TRBJ2-2; 7 bases agree with TRBD2. This CDR3 spans 14 amino acids. Per germline, CDR1 LNHDA and CDR2 SQIVND (reference sequence). Trimming took 7 bases from V and 4 from J; bases not matched to a gene: 6. CDR3 DNA: TGTGCCAGTACCCAACTAGCGAGCACCGGGGAGCTGTTTTTT. Translated, it gives CASTQLASTGELFF.

The V and J genes are TRBV7-2 and TRBJ2-7; 9 bases line up with TRBD1. This CDR3 region has 15 residues. V shed 5 bases and J 3 bases; nucleotides not matched to a gene: 8. Germline CDR1 and CDR2: SGHTA and FQGNSA. CDR3 region: CASSQGTGGYYEQYF. The CDR3 DNA reads TGTGCCAGCAGCCAAGGTACAGGGGGCTACTACGAGCAGTACTTC.

Only one count was recorded for this clone. The CDR3 DNA follows: TGTGCCAGCAGCTTGGACGGAAGCTCCTATAATTCACCCCTCCACTTT. Its protein product is CASSLDGSSYNSPLHF. The chain combines TRBV7-9 with TRBJ1-6; D unresolved. This CDR3 has 16 amino acids. Germline CDR1 SEHNR, CDR2 FQNEAQ (reference sequence). V was trimmed by 3 bases and J by 0 bases, leaving 9 bases between them.

The V call is TRBV5-1, the J call TRBJ2-5, with D unclear. CDR1 is SGHRS and CDR2 is YFSETQ in the germline V gene. Trimming removed 0 bases at V and 7 bases at J, with 4 bases between. This CDR3 contains 11 residues. In DNA form, the CDR3 reads TGCGCCAGCAGCTTGGATGGGACCCAGTACTTC. It specifies CASSLDGTQYF.

The J gene is TRBJ2-2, the V gene TRBV25-1, with TRBD1 matching over 9 bases. The CDR3 sequence is 17 residues long. Germline CDR1 is MGHDK and CDR2 is SYGVNS. The V and J ends lost 7 bases and 4 bases, in that order; junction bases with no gene match: 13. The CDR3 loop reads CASTGAGTGLGTGELFF. CDR3 nucleotides: TGTGCCAGCACAGGCGCCGGGACAGGGTTAGGCACCGGGGAGCTGTTTTTT.

The rearrangement links TRBV19 to TRBJ1-5; maybe TRBD1 (5 bases). Germline CDR1 reads LNHDA; CDR2 reads SQIVND (reference sequence). CDR3 length: 13 residues. The ends were cut back, 7 bases at V and 5 bases at J, with 12 bases in the middle. CDR3 sequence (DNA): TGTGCCAGTACGGGCAGGGTGGATCAGCCCCAGCATTTT. Its translation: CASTGRVDQPQHF.

The chain couples TRBV15 to TRBJ2-5; D gene unclear. This CDR3 spans 14 amino acids. V was pared by 3 bases and J by 5 bases, with 13 bases between. Germline CDR1 reads LNHNV; CDR2 reads YYDKDF (reference sequence). The CDR3 bases are TGTGCCACCAGCAGCCCAGCCTTCCTGGAGACCCAGTACTTC. This encodes CATSSPAFLETQYF.

This CDR3 is CAWSIQGLVAFF. CDR3 DNA sequence: TGTGCCTGGAGCATACAGGGATTGGTAGCTTTCTTT. The chain carries TRBV30 and TRBJ1-1; possible D gene TRBD1, 6 bases. The CDR3 loop spans 12 amino acids. Trimming removed 3 bases at V and 10 bases at J, with 15 bases between. Germline V lookup: CDR1 GTSNPN, CDR2 SVGIG (reference sequence).

The V call is TRBV5-6, the J call TRBJ2-7; TRBD1 matches 10 bases. Germline V gene sequence: CDR1 SGHDT, CDR2 YYEEEE. The CDR3 spans 15 residues. V trimming: 3 bases; J trimming: 6 bases; junction bases outside the gene matches: 9. CDR3 in amino acids: CASSSAGQGNLEQYF. The CDR3 bases are TGTGCCAGCAGCTCCGCGGGACAGGGGAACCTCGAGCAGTACTTC.

There are a few counts of this clone. The rearrangement uses TRBV6-1 and TRBJ1-2; TRBD1 is a possible D gene (5 bases). V lost 3 bases and J 7 bases, leaving 15 bases between the germline ends. The germline V gene has CDR1 MNHNS and CDR2 SASEGT. The CDR3 runs 14 residues. CDR3 sequence (DNA): TGTGCCAGCAGTGATTCCACAGACAGACGTGGCTACACCTTC. Translation gives CASSDSTDRRGYTF.

This chain links TRBV5-1 with TRBJ2-2; a possible D gene is TRBD1 (6 bases). Looked up from germline, CDR1 is SGHRS and CDR2 is YFSETQ. The CDR3 runs 16 residues. Trimming took off 1 base at V and 2 bases at J, with 12 bases between the two ends. CDR3 coding DNA: TGCGCCAGCAGCTTGTTTGAACAGGGCAACACCGGGGAGCTGTTTTTT. Translating it yields CASSLFEQGNTGELFF.

This chain joins TRBV29-1 and TRBJ1-3, with D perhaps matching TRBD1 (6 bases). Germline V gene data show CDR1 as SQVTM and CDR2 as ANQGSEA. The CDR3 has 14 residues. Trimming stripped 7 bases from V and 0 bases from J, with 13 bases between. The DNA of the CDR3 is TGCAGCGCGCGGGGGGCCCTCTCTGGAAACACCATATATTTT. This sequence encodes CSARGALSGNTIYF. The full variable domain, rest sourced from reference TRBV29-1 and TRBJ1-3, is SAVISQKPSRDICQRGTSLTIQCQVDSQVTMMFWYRQQPGQSLTLIATANQGSEATYESGFVIDKFPISRPNLTFSTLTVSNMSPEDSSIYLCSARGALSGNTIYFGEGSWLTVV.

The genes are TRBV6-5 and TRBJ2-7, with TRBD2 matching 12 bases. J was trimmed by 7 bases and V by 6 bases; bases with no gene match: 7. The CDR3 extends over 14 amino acids. Germline CDR1 MNHEY, CDR2 SVGAGI. The CDR3 protein is CASSPLAGGREQYF. As DNA, the CDR3 is TGTGCCAGCAGCCCTCTAGCGGGGGGGCGGGAGCAGTACTTC.